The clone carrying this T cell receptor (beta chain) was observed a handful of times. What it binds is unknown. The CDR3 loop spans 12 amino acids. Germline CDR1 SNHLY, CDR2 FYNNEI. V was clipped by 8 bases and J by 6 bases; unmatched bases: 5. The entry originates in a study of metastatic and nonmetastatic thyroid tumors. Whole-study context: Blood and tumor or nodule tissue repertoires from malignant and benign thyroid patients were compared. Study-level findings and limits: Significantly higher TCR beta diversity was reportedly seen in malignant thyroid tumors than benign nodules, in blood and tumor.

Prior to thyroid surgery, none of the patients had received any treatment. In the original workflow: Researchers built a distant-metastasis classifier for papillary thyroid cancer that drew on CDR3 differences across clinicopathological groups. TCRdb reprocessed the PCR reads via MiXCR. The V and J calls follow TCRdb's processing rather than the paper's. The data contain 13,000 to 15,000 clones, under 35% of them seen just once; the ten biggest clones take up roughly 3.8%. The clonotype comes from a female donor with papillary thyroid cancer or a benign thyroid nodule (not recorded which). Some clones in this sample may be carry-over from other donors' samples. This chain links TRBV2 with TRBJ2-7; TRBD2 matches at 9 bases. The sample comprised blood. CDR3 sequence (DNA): TGTGCCAGCTCCGGGACTAGCCTCGAGCAGTACTTC. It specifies CASSGTSLEQYF. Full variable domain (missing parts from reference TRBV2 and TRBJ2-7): EPEVTQTPSHQVTQMGQEVILRCVPISNHLYFYWYRQILGQKVEFLVSFYNNEISEKSEIFDDQFSVERPDGSNFTLKIRSTKLEDSAMYFCASSGTSLEQYFGPGTRLTVT.